This T cell receptor beta chain was identified in a study of T-cell memory formation after mild COVID-19. General study points: Day 15 to 85 contracting clones showed balanced CD4/CD8; day 15 to 37 expanders favored CD4+. Shrinking CD4+ clones resided mostly in CM and EM, and CD8+ ones in EMRA. Pre-infection memory carried some responding clones, suggesting that cross-reactive memory joined.

Germline lookup yields CDR1 MGHDK and CDR2 SYGVNS. J was trimmed by 2 bases and V by 3 bases; bases with no gene match: 4. This CDR3 has 16 amino acids. cDNA libraries for TCR alpha and TCR beta, carrying sample barcodes and UMIs, came from 5'RACE with constant-segment primers. TCRdb passed the 5' RACE reads through MiXCR, listing each CDR3 protein once. The sample comprises 350,000 to 450,000 distinct CDR3 sequences, 13% to 15% of which are singletons, and less than 25% rests with the top ten. On this clonotype itself: The antigen is unknown.

The V call is TRBV25-1, the J call TRBJ2-1; 10 bases agree with TRBD2. The specimen sequenced was PBMCs or a T cell subset sorted from them (not recorded which). This clonotype originated in a man between 18 and 29 years old who had mild COVID-19 (a few samples of this study predate the infection). Cell type and time point are not known. CDR3 loop: CASSDPSGGAYNEQFF. DNA for the CDR3: TGTGCCAGCAGTGACCCAAGCGGGGGGGCCTACAATGAGCAGTTCTTC.